These T cell receptor beta chains were read from a single sample in a study of early T cells in non-severe SARS-CoV-2 infection. Using its own MiXCR run on the 5' RACE reads, TCRdb lists one record per CDR3 protein. This sample carries 25,000 to 35,000 distinct CDR3 sequences, 3.9% of them seen once, and the ten largest clones take approximately 8%. The sequenced sample was whole blood. The receptors originated from an adult who was a healthcare worker with PCR-confirmed SARS-CoV-2 infection or an uninfected control (not recorded which). Each CDR3 is given with its conserved first and last residue. Fields, in order: V gene, J gene, clone size, D gene, CDR3 protein, CDR3 DNA. A D gene is named only where the DNA matches it firmly. The size of a clone is reported for some rows only, either as once, few or many, or as a class for expanded clones.

v_call: TRBV9; j_call: TRBJ2-3; clone_size: many; d_call: TRBD2; cdr3_aa: CASSVAAGGPADTQYF; cdr3_nt: TGTGCCAGCAGCGTAGCGGCGGGAGGCCCGGCAGATACGCAGTATTTT
v_call: TRBV29-1; j_call: TRBJ1-5; clone_size: many; d_call: TRBD1; cdr3_aa: CSVSPTGNLNQPQHF; cdr3_nt: TGCAGCGTCTCTCCGACAGGGAACCTTAATCAGCCCCAGCATTTT
v_call: TRBV11-2; j_call: TRBJ2-2; clone_size: NA; d_call: TRBD2; cdr3_aa: CASSLRGRVNTGELFF; cdr3_nt: TGTGCCAGCAGCTTACGCGGGAGGGTGAACACCGGGGAGCTGTTTTTT
v_call: TRBV30; j_call: TRBJ2-7; clone_size: many; d_call: TRBD2; cdr3_aa: CAWSVLGLEGNEQYF; cdr3_nt: TGTGCCTGGAGTGTACTGGGACTAGAGGGAAACGAGCAGTACTTC
v_call: TRBV7-8; j_call: TRBJ1-1; clone_size: many; d_call: NA; cdr3_aa: CASSLSGVRTEAFF; cdr3_nt: TGTGCCAGCAGCTTATCGGGCGTTCGGACTGAAGCTTTCTTT
v_call: TRBV27; j_call: TRBJ2-2; clone_size: many; d_call: NA; cdr3_aa: CASTGQGNPNTGELFF; cdr3_nt: TGTGCCAGCACCGGCCAGGGTAACCCGAACACCGGGGAGCTGTTTTTT
v_call: TRBV18; j_call: TRBJ2-7; clone_size: medium-sized; d_call: NA; cdr3_aa: CASSPGGYEQYF; cdr3_nt: TGTGCCAGCTCACCGGGCGGGTACGAGCAGTACTTC
v_call: TRBV5-6; j_call: TRBJ2-7; clone_size: many; d_call: NA; cdr3_aa: CASSLAEEQYF; cdr3_nt: TGTGCCAGCAGCTTGGCGGAGGAGCAGTACTTC
v_call: TRBV28; j_call: TRBJ2-1; clone_size: many; d_call: TRBD2; cdr3_aa: CASRRTSENEQFF; cdr3_nt: TGTGCCAGCCGCCGGACTAGCGAGAATGAGCAGTTCTTC
v_call: TRBV19; j_call: TRBJ1-5; clone_size: many; d_call: NA; cdr3_aa: CASSWGNNQPQHF; cdr3_nt: TGTGCCAGTTCTTGGGGGAACAATCAGCCCCAGCATTTT
v_call: TRBV10-1; j_call: TRBJ2-3; clone_size: many; d_call: TRBD2; cdr3_aa: CASSGTSGTQYF; cdr3_nt: TGCGCCAGCTCAGGGACTAGCGGTACGCAGTATTTT
v_call: TRBV5-1; j_call: TRBJ1-1; clone_size: many; d_call: NA; cdr3_aa: CASSYRRSNTEAFF; cdr3_nt: TGCGCCAGCAGCTACAGGAGGTCGAACACTGAAGCTTTCTTT
v_call: TRBV7-2; j_call: TRBJ1-1; clone_size: few; d_call: NA; cdr3_aa: CASSRFRDGALGTEAFF; cdr3_nt: TGTGCCAGCAGTCGTTTCCGGGACGGAGCCCTTGGCACTGAAGCTTTCTTT
v_call: TRBV12-3/TRBV12-4; j_call: TRBJ2-2; clone_size: many; d_call: TRBD2; cdr3_aa: CASSLAPSREGPTGELFF; cdr3_nt: TGTGCCAGCAGTTTAGCGCCGTCACGGGAGGGCCCCACCGGGGAGCTGTTTTTT
v_call: TRBV19; j_call: TRBJ1-3; clone_size: many; d_call: NA; cdr3_aa: CASSGGTGSGNTIYF; cdr3_nt: TGTGCCAGTAGTGGTGGCACCGGCTCTGGAAACACCATATATTTT
v_call: TRBV12-3/TRBV12-4; j_call: TRBJ2-7; clone_size: NA; d_call: NA; cdr3_aa: CASRGRGGEQYF; cdr3_nt: TGTGCCAGCAGGGGACGGGGCGGCGAGCAGTACTTC
v_call: TRBV6-6; j_call: TRBJ2-1; clone_size: many; d_call: TRBD2; cdr3_aa: CASRPLAGVNNEQFF; cdr3_nt: TGTGCCAGCAGACCCCTAGCGGGGGTTAACAATGAGCAGTTCTTC
v_call: TRBV6-2/TRBV6-3; j_call: TRBJ1-5; clone_size: many; d_call: NA; cdr3_aa: CASRSTDRNKHSNQPQHF; cdr3_nt: TGTGCCAGCAGGTCCACGGACAGAAATAAACATAGCAATCAGCCCCAGCATTTT
v_call: TRBV20-1; j_call: TRBJ1-3; clone_size: many; d_call: TRBD1; cdr3_aa: CSAAAERDRGPNTIYF; cdr3_nt: TGCAGTGCTGCCGCGGAACGGGACAGGGGGCCGAACACCATATATTTT
v_call: TRBV6-8; j_call: TRBJ2-1; clone_size: NA; d_call: TRBD1; cdr3_aa: CASRRQTGDRYNEQFF; cdr3_nt: TGTGCCAGCAGGCGACAGACAGGGGACCGCTACAATGAGCAGTTCTTC
v_call: TRBV20-1; j_call: TRBJ2-7; clone_size: many; d_call: TRBD1; cdr3_aa: CSASPQGEDEQYF; cdr3_nt: TGCAGTGCTAGTCCACAGGGGGAGGACGAGCAGTACTTC
v_call: TRBV6-1; j_call: TRBJ2-5; clone_size: few; d_call: NA; cdr3_aa: CASSEAINGVSQETQYF; cdr3_nt: TGTGCCAGCAGTGAAGCTATAAACGGGGTTTCTCAAGAGACCCAGTACTTC
v_call: TRBV10-3; j_call: TRBJ1-6; clone_size: many; d_call: NA; cdr3_aa: CAGRHGWDSPLHF; cdr3_nt: TGTGCCGGACGGCATGGGTGGGATTCACCCCTCCACTTT
v_call: TRBV7-3; j_call: TRBJ2-3; clone_size: many; d_call: NA; cdr3_aa: CASSYAPGGGTDTQYF; cdr3_nt: TGTGCCAGCAGCTACGCCCCCGGCGGGGGCACAGATACGCAGTATTTT
v_call: TRBV2; j_call: TRBJ1-1; clone_size: many; d_call: NA; cdr3_aa: CASNTDPNTEAFF; cdr3_nt: TGTGCCAGCAACACGGACCCGAACACTGAAGCTTTCTTT
v_call: TRBV6-5; j_call: TRBJ2-1; clone_size: many; d_call: NA; cdr3_aa: CASSLLAVPLNEQFF; cdr3_nt: TGTGCCAGCAGTCTCCTGGCAGTCCCTTTAAATGAGCAGTTCTTC
v_call: TRBV5-4; j_call: TRBJ2-3; clone_size: few; d_call: NA; cdr3_aa: CASSSGLIFPDTQYF; cdr3_nt: TGTGCCAGCAGCTCGGGACTCATTTTCCCAGATACGCAGTATTTT
v_call: TRBV6-5; j_call: TRBJ1-1; clone_size: many; d_call: NA; cdr3_aa: CASSRRGQNGILNTEAFF; cdr3_nt: TGTGCCAGCAGTCGACGGGGACAAAATGGGATTCTGAACACTGAAGCTTTCTTT
v_call: TRBV19; j_call: TRBJ2-1; clone_size: many; d_call: TRBD1; cdr3_aa: CASRIGTGLYNEQFF; cdr3_nt: TGTGCCAGTAGAATCGGGACAGGGCTTTACAATGAGCAGTTCTTC
v_call: TRBV7-2; j_call: TRBJ2-7; clone_size: NA; d_call: NA; cdr3_aa: CASSLGTGRREQYF; cdr3_nt: TGTGCCAGCAGCTTAGGGACGGGGAGGAGGGAGCAGTACTTC
v_call: TRBV12-3/TRBV12-4; j_call: TRBJ2-4; clone_size: many; d_call: NA; cdr3_aa: CASSSSRNIQYF; cdr3_nt: TGTGCCAGCAGTTCCAGTAGGAACATTCAGTACTTC
v_call: TRBV6-6; j_call: TRBJ1-6; clone_size: NA; d_call: NA; cdr3_aa: CASSYSTGGGNSPLHF; cdr3_nt: TGTGCCAGCAGTTACTCGACGGGAGGCGGTAATTCACCCCTCCACTTT
v_call: TRBV5-1; j_call: TRBJ1-2; clone_size: many; d_call: NA; cdr3_aa: CASSLDYGYTF; cdr3_nt: TGCGCCAGCAGCCTAGATTATGGCTACACCTTC
v_call: TRBV19; j_call: TRBJ1-5; clone_size: many; d_call: NA; cdr3_aa: CASTPGGRGRNQPQHF; cdr3_nt: TGTGCCAGTACCCCAGGAGGTCGGGGGCGCAATCAGCCCCAGCATTTT
v_call: TRBV7-2; j_call: TRBJ2-2; clone_size: few; d_call: NA; cdr3_aa: CASSLSRTNTGELFF; cdr3_nt: TGTGCCAGCAGCCTTAGCAGAACGAACACCGGGGAGCTGTTTTTT
v_call: TRBV5-1; j_call: TRBJ2-2; clone_size: few; d_call: NA; cdr3_aa: CASSLQGVGSGELFF; cdr3_nt: TGCGCCAGCAGCTTGCAAGGTGTCGGGAGCGGGGAGCTGTTTTTT
v_call: TRBV24-1; j_call: TRBJ2-1; clone_size: many; d_call: TRBD2; cdr3_aa: CATSDLVAGGPGNEQFF; cdr3_nt: TGTGCCACCAGTGATTTGGTGGCGGGAGGGCCCGGTAATGAGCAGTTCTTC
v_call: TRBV7-2; j_call: TRBJ2-4; clone_size: many; d_call: NA; cdr3_aa: CASSYEVAKNIQYF; cdr3_nt: TGTGCCAGCAGCTACGAGGTAGCCAAAAACATTCAGTACTTC
v_call: TRBV28; j_call: TRBJ2-1; clone_size: few; d_call: NA; cdr3_aa: CASISGSSYNEQFF; cdr3_nt: TGTGCCAGCATCTCAGGGAGCTCCTACAATGAGCAGTTCTTC
v_call: TRBV7-2; j_call: TRBJ2-5; clone_size: medium-sized; d_call: TRBD2; cdr3_aa: CASSLARGGGAQETQYF; cdr3_nt: TGTGCCAGCAGCTTAGCGCGGGGCGGGGGGGCCCAAGAGACCCAGTACTTC
v_call: TRBV7-9; j_call: TRBJ1-2; clone_size: many; d_call: TRBD1; cdr3_aa: CASSITGGDYGYTF; cdr3_nt: TGTGCCAGCAGCATTACAGGGGGCGACTATGGCTACACCTTC
v_call: TRBV20-1; j_call: TRBJ1-2; clone_size: NA; d_call: NA; cdr3_aa: CSAGRDYGYTF; cdr3_nt: TGCAGTGCTGGAAGGGACTATGGCTACACCTTC
v_call: TRBV5-1; j_call: TRBJ2-1; clone_size: NA; d_call: NA; cdr3_aa: CASSLPGPTGGEQFF; cdr3_nt: TGCGCCAGCAGCTTACCGGGCCCCACTGGGGGTGAGCAGTTCTTC
v_call: TRBV6-2/TRBV6-3; j_call: TRBJ2-7; clone_size: many; d_call: TRBD2; cdr3_aa: CASSYGTSSYEQYF; cdr3_nt: TGTGCCAGCAGTTACGGGACTAGCTCCTACGAGCAGTACTTC
v_call: TRBV1; j_call: TRBJ2-2; clone_size: few; d_call: NA; cdr3_aa: CTSSLRRGCGVITGELFF; cdr3_nt: TGCACCAGCAGCCTTAGGAGGGGTTGTGGGGTGATTACCGGGGAGCTGTTTTTT
v_call: TRBV18; j_call: TRBJ1-1; clone_size: NA; d_call: NA; cdr3_aa: CASSLKPGPNTEAFF; cdr3_nt: TGTGCCAGCTCACTAAAACCGGGACCGAACACTGAAGCTTTCTTT
v_call: TRBV27; j_call: TRBJ2-4; clone_size: NA; d_call: NA; cdr3_aa: CASSVPGRVAKNIQYF; cdr3_nt: TGTGCCAGCAGTGTACCAGGGCGGGTAGCCAAAAACATTCAGTACTTC
v_call: TRBV5-1; j_call: TRBJ2-1; clone_size: few; d_call: NA; cdr3_aa: CASSSRTGDNEQFF; cdr3_nt: TGCGCCAGCAGCTCCCGGACCGGCGACAATGAGCAGTTCTTC
v_call: TRBV2; j_call: TRBJ1-1; clone_size: many; d_call: NA; cdr3_aa: CASTEGGTRLTNTEAFF; cdr3_nt: TGTGCCAGCACCGAAGGAGGGACAAGGTTGACGAACACTGAAGCTTTCTTT
v_call: TRBV18; j_call: TRBJ2-1; clone_size: many; d_call: NA; cdr3_aa: CASSPRETTHNEQFF; cdr3_nt: TGTGCCAGCTCTCCCCGCGAGACAACTCACAATGAGCAGTTCTTC
v_call: TRBV27; j_call: TRBJ1-1; clone_size: few; d_call: TRBD1; cdr3_aa: CASSPHRGRAFF; cdr3_nt: TGTGCCAGCAGTCCCCACAGGGGACGAGCTTTCTTT
v_call: TRBV5-5; j_call: TRBJ1-1; clone_size: many; d_call: TRBD1; cdr3_aa: CASKGQGTNTEAFF; cdr3_nt: TGTGCCAGCAAGGGACAGGGCACGAACACTGAAGCTTTCTTT
v_call: TRBV19; j_call: TRBJ1-3; clone_size: many; d_call: TRBD1; cdr3_aa: CASSNWFGQGSGNTIYF; cdr3_nt: TGTGCCAGTAGTAACTGGTTCGGACAGGGGTCAGGAAACACCATATATTTT
v_call: TRBV29-1; j_call: TRBJ1-2; clone_size: many; d_call: NA; cdr3_aa: CSVGTGRKEGYTF; cdr3_nt: TGCAGCGTTGGAACGGGACGAAAGGAGGGCTACACCTTC
v_call: TRBV6-2/TRBV6-3; j_call: TRBJ1-1; clone_size: NA; d_call: NA; cdr3_aa: CASSSTGGLNTEAFF; cdr3_nt: TGTGCCAGCAGTTCGACGGGGGGTTTGAACACTGAAGCTTTCTTT
v_call: TRBV6-6; j_call: TRBJ1-1; clone_size: many; d_call: NA; cdr3_aa: CASSHLRTEAFF; cdr3_nt: TGTGCCAGCAGCCACCTACGGACTGAAGCTTTCTTT
v_call: TRBV3-1; j_call: TRBJ1-5; clone_size: many; d_call: NA; cdr3_aa: CASSSSWNQPQHF; cdr3_nt: TGTGCCAGCAGCTCAAGTTGGAATCAGCCCCAGCATTTT